One and the same sample provided the 28 T cell receptor beta chains below, sequenced in a study of T cell responses to AZD1222 COVID-19 vaccine. Repertoires were generated with immunoSEQ multiplex PCR, while TCRdb's copy carries only in-frame clones and drops some. The table shows some 150,000 clones, with about 89% occurring only once. This specimen was peripheral blood, taken on day 0 of MenACWY control vaccination. The receptors were sampled from an adult in good health.

The V gene is TRBV27, the J gene TRBJ1-5, with TRBD1 matching over 8 bases. The CDR3 loop spans 16 amino acids. Trimming took 10 bases from V and 9 from J; bases not matched to a gene: 20. Looked up from germline, CDR1 is MNHEY and CDR2 is SMNVEV (reference sequence). CDR3 protein: CATRGGEGQVPGPQHF. In DNA form, the CDR3 reads TGTGCCACCAGGGGTGGTGAGGGACAGGTGCCGGGGCCCCAGCATTTT.

The J gene is TRBJ2-7, the V gene TRBV7-2; D tentatively reads TRBD1 or TRBD2 (6 bases each). The CDR3 totals 14 residues. The germline V and J ends were trimmed by 6 bases and 0 bases, with 12 bases remaining between them. In germline, CDR1 is SGHTA, CDR2 FQGNSA. CDR3 nucleotides: TGTGCCAGCAGTATTGGAGGGGGCTCCTACGAGCAGTACTTC. Its translation: CASSIGGGSYEQYF.

The chain employs TRBV7-9 and TRBJ2-3, with a tentative D call TRBD2 (5 bases). Germline CDR1 and CDR2: SEHNR and FQNEAQ (reference sequence). The germline V and J ends were trimmed by 1 base and 2 bases, with 7 bases remaining between them. The CDR3 has 14 amino acids. CDR3 in amino acids: CASSLGEITDTQYF. The CDR3 nucleotides read TGTGCCAGCAGCTTAGGGGAGATCACAGATACGCAGTATTTT.

The chain has TRBV19 and TRBJ1-4, with a possible D match to TRBD1 (6 bases). Trimming took 6 bases from V and 3 from J, leaving 14 bases between them. Germline V gene lookup returns CDR1 LNHDA and CDR2 SQIVND (reference sequence). This CDR3 is 15 amino acids long. The DNA for the CDR3 is TGTGCCAGTAGGGATCCAGGGGCCCCTAATGAAAAACTGTTTTTT. Protein: CASRDPGAPNEKLFF.

This clone was seen only once. The chain has TRBV27 and TRBJ2-7, with D possibly matching TRBD1 (6 bases). CDR1 and CDR2 from the germline V gene are MNHEY and SMNVEV (reference sequence). There are 14 residues in the CDR3. V was trimmed by 4 bases and J by 3 bases, leaving 13 bases between them. The CDR3 reads CASSSRQGGYEQYF. CDR3 DNA sequence: TGTGCCAGCAGTTCCCGGCAAGGGGGCTACGAGCAGTACTTC.

The V call is TRBV11-2, the J call TRBJ2-2; D is undetermined. V lost 5 bases and J lost 5, with 15 bases in between. The germline CDR1 and CDR2 sequences are SGHAT and FQNNGV. There are 15 residues in the CDR3. The DNA of the CDR3 is TGTGCCAGCAGCCCCGAGGCAGGAAAGACCGGGGAGCTGTTTTTT. It translates to CASSPEAGKTGELFF.

The chain carries TRBV6-2 or TRBV6-3 and TRBJ1-5; possible D gene TRBD1, 6 bases. This CDR3 is built from 14 residues. The germline V gene has CDR1 MNHEY and CDR2 SVGEGT. The V gene lost 4 bases and the J gene lost 5 bases, with 12 bases spanning the gap. The CDR3 region is CASSFHREDQPQHF. Here the CDR3 DNA reads TGTGCCAGCAGTTTCCACAGGGAGGATCAGCCCCAGCATTTT.

The rearrangement joins TRBV5-5 to TRBJ1-6; D remains ambiguous. The CDR3 consists of 15 residues. Trimming left V 2 bases short and J 5 bases short, with 11 bases between. Germline V CDR1 and CDR2: SGHKS, YYEKEE (reference sequence). CDR3 bases: TGTGCCAGCAGCTTCGGGCAGAACAATAATTCACCCCTCCACTTT. Translation gives CASSFGQNNNSPLHF.

V usage is TRBV18 and J usage is TRBJ2-7; 7 bases are shared with TRBD1. This CDR3 contains 18 residues. The V gene end was trimmed by 3 bases and the J gene end by 0 bases; junction bases not matched to a gene: 14. The germline gives CDR1 KGHSH, CDR2 LQKENI. In DNA, the CDR3 is TGTGCCAGCTCACCGCCTTTCAAGTCGGACAGGACCTCCTACGAGCAGTACTTC. It translates to CASSPPFKSDRTSYEQYF.

The V call is TRBV3-1 (or the pseudogene TRBV3-2), the J call TRBJ2-4, with 7 bases identical to TRBD1. The CDR3 spans 11 residues. J was trimmed by 13 bases and V by 3 bases; bases with no gene match: 3. The germline gives CDR1 LGHDT, CDR2 YNNKEL (reference sequence). CDR3 DNA sequence: TGTGCCAGCAGCCATGACAGGGCCCAGTACTTC. Its protein product is CASSHDRAQYF.

The rearrangement links TRBV5-5 to TRBJ1-2, with TRBD1 as a possible D gene (5 bases). Trimming removed 0 bases at V and 7 bases at J, with 7 bases between. CDR1 and CDR2 (germline): SGHKS, YYEKEE (reference sequence). This CDR3 region has 12 residues. The CDR3 spells CASSLERGGYTF. For the CDR3, the DNA is TGTGCCAGCAGCTTGGAGAGGGGTGGCTACACCTTC.

The rearrangement joins TRBV6-5 to TRBJ1-1; maybe TRBD1 (5 bases). V lost 1 base, J lost 0 bases, and 9 bases lay in between. Germline V gene lookup returns CDR1 MNHEY and CDR2 SVGAGI. CDR3 size: 15 residues. The CDR3 protein is CASSYWSGMNTEAFF. CDR3 nucleotides: TGTGCCAGCAGTTACTGGTCAGGGATGAACACTGAAGCTTTCTTT.

V and J are TRBV28 and TRBJ1-5; no firm D call. The CDR3 totals 20 residues. Trimming stripped 8 bases from V and 0 bases from J, with 29 bases between. Germline assignment: CDR1 MDHEN and CDR2 SYDVKM. CDR3: CASSGGLGRRPRFSNQPQHF. DNA for the CDR3: TGTGCCAGCTCGGGCGGTTTGGGCAGGCGGCCCCGGTTTAGCAATCAGCCCCAGCATTTT.

The chain has TRBV19 and TRBJ2-1, with TRBD1 matching 8 bases. CDR3 length: 13 amino acids. From germline, CDR1 is LNHDA and CDR2 SQIVND (reference sequence). Trimming cost V 6 bases and J 9 bases; bases outside gene matches: 7. CDR3 sequence (DNA): TGTGCCAGTAGAGGACAGGGTTATAGTGAGCAGTTCTTC. Translated: CASRGQGYSEQFF.

For this clone: The sample holds other DNA sequences that translate to the same CDR3. This chain joins TRBV15 and TRBJ1-5; D is unresolved. CDR3 size: 15 residues. From germline, CDR1 is LNHNV and CDR2 YYDKDF (reference sequence). V was trimmed by 0 bases and J by 3 bases, leaving 9 bases between them. CDR3 nucleotides: TGTGCCACCAGCAGAGATAAGGGAGTCAATCAGCCCCAGCATTTT. Translating it yields CATSRDKGVNQPQHF.

This CDR3 reads CASSLGSFYGYTF. The CDR3 DNA reads as TGTGCCAGCAGCTTAGGTTCCTTTTATGGCTACACCTTC. The chain couples TRBV7-9 to TRBJ1-2; D is unclear. The CDR3 consists of 13 residues. Germline CDR1 is SEHNR and CDR2 is FQNEAQ (reference sequence). V was pared by 1 base and J by 5 bases, with 8 bases between.

J is TRBJ1-4 and V is TRBV5-1, with 8 nucleotides matching TRBD1. Per germline, CDR1 SGHRS and CDR2 YFSETQ. V lost 5 bases, J lost 7 bases, and 7 bases stayed unmatched. This CDR3 spans 14 amino acids. This CDR3 is CASSPDRGGEKLFF. The CDR3 DNA follows: TGCGCCAGCAGTCCCGACAGGGGTGGTGAAAAACTGTTTTTT.

The chain combines TRBV4-2 with TRBJ1-5; 7 bases match TRBD1. This CDR3 region has 15 residues. In germline, CDR1 is LGHNA, CDR2 YNFKEQ. The J segment lost 3 bases and the V segment lost 1 base, leaving 3 bases of the junction unmatched. CDR3 residues: CASSQGDRVNQPQHF. CDR3 DNA sequence: TGTGCCAGCAGCCAAGGTGACAGGGTCAATCAGCCCCAGCATTTT.

V gene TRBV5-1 combines with J gene TRBJ2-5, with 11 bases lining up with TRBD2. V lost 5 bases to trimming and J lost 1 base; unmatched junction nucleotides: 7. Germline CDR1 reads SGHRS; CDR2 reads YFSETQ. CDR3 size: 16 residues. The CDR3 DNA is TGCGCCAGCAGTGGGCGGACTAGCGGGCCCCAAGAGACCCAGTACTTC. Translation: CASSGRTSGPQETQYF.

The CDR3 nucleotides are TGTGCCAGCAGTGACTCGTATAGCGTGAACACCGGGGAGCTGTTTTTT. It codes for CASSDSYSVNTGELFF. This chain connects TRBV6-4 to TRBJ2-2; possibly TRBD2 for D (5 bases). The germline CDR1 and CDR2 sequences are MRHNA and SNTAGT. V was pared by 0 bases and J by 1 base, with 9 bases between. The CDR3 consists of 16 residues.

Only a few counts were recorded for this clone. This chain joins TRBV27 and TRBJ1-2; maybe TRBD1 (5 bases). The CDR3 totals 15 residues. The V end was cut by 0 bases, the J end by 0 bases, with 8 bases between. Per the germline V gene, CDR1 is MNHEY and CDR2 is SMNVEV (reference sequence). Here the CDR3 DNA reads TGTGCCAGCAGTTTATCCGGGGGAACTAACTATGGCTACACCTTC. It encodes CASSLSGGTNYGYTF.

The chain links TRBV3-1 (or the pseudogene TRBV3-2) to TRBJ2-1, with TRBD2 as a possible D gene (5 bases). Germline values: CDR1 LGHDT, CDR2 YNNKEL (reference sequence). V dropped 4 bases and J dropped 0 bases, with 16 bases sitting between them. The CDR3 has 17 residues. CDR3 in amino acids: CASSLRGGLSSYNEQFF. The CDR3 DNA is TGTGCCAGCAGCCTCCGAGGCGGACTTAGCTCCTACAATGAGCAGTTCTTC.

This clone has only one observation. The chain links TRBV4-2 to TRBJ1-5, with D possibly matching TRBD1 (6 bases). V lost 4 bases, J lost 2 bases, and 15 bases lay in between. Germline CDR1 reads LGHNA; CDR2 reads YNFKEQ. The CDR3 length is 16 residues. Written as DNA, the CDR3 is TGTGCCAGCAGCCCCGGGGGCTCGGGGGGCAATCAGCCCCAGCATTTT. It is translated as CASSPGGSGGNQPQHF.

The V gene is TRBV11-2, the J gene TRBJ2-3, with D perhaps matching TRBD2 (7 bases). The CDR3 covers 15 residues. Deletions cut 3 bases from V and 3 bases from J, with 13 bases between. Looked up from germline, CDR1 is SGHAT and CDR2 is FQNNGV. DNA of the CDR3: TGTGCCAGCAGCTTTGGGGGGGGCGCGACAGATACGCAGTATTTT. Amino acid sequence: CASSFGGGATDTQYF.

In DNA form, the CDR3 reads TGTGCCAGCAGCATCCGAGGACTGACAGATACGCAGTATTTT. Its translation: CASSIRGLTDTQYF. This chain connects TRBV7-3 to TRBJ2-3; D possibly corresponds to TRBD2 (5 bases). Germline values: CDR1 SGHTA, CDR2 FQGTGA. V lost 5 bases, J lost 3 bases, and 12 bases lay in between. The CDR3 is 14 amino acids.

This clone was observed a single time. This chain connects TRBV4-1 to TRBJ1-4; the D is unclear. The germline CDR1 and CDR2 sequences are MGHRA and YSYEKL. The CDR3 consists of 17 residues. Trimming stripped 1 base from V and 5 bases from J, with 17 bases between. The CDR3: CASSQGYDPISNEKLFF. The CDR3 DNA reads TGCGCCAGCAGCCAAGGTTATGACCCTATAAGCAATGAAAAACTGTTTTTT.

This clone was found a few times. The chain combines TRBV2 with TRBJ2-2; D may correspond to TRBD1 or TRBD2 (5 bases each). CDR1 and CDR2 (germline): SNHLY, FYNNEI. The CDR3 runs 14 residues. V was pared by 2 bases and J by 6 bases, with 10 bases between. The CDR3 sequence: CASSESGAPGELFF. The CDR3 nucleotides are TGTGCCAGCAGTGAATCCGGGGCTCCCGGGGAGCTGTTTTTT.

CDR3 DNA: TGCGCCAGCAGTCAATCGCTAGCGGGAGGGCCCCCATACGAGCAGTACTTC. Residues: CASSQSLAGGPPYEQYF. The chain uses TRBV23-1 and TRBJ2-7; TRBD2 matches at 12 bases. TRBV23-1 is marked as an open reading frame, function uncertain. Losses at the gene ends were 0 bases for V and 4 bases for J; bases not matched to a gene: 7. The CDR3 extends over 17 amino acids.